The subject of this entry is one TCR beta chain. This record comes from a study of technical replicates of blood from a handful of donors. Sequencing used immunoSEQ multiplex PCR; TCRdb keeps in-frame clones, though not all of them. The sample includes tens of thousands of clones, 90% of them seen just once. The CDR3 length is 16 residues. V lost 0 bases to trimming and J lost 4 bases, with 15 bases between them. CDR1 is SGHDN, CDR2 FVKESK, per germline. This chain uses TRBV14 with TRBJ2-5, with a weak D call TRBD2 (7 bases). The source is a human donor in good health. Some clones in this sample may be carry-over from other donors' samples. Source material: PBMCs. This CDR3 is CASSQELGGLVETQYF. CDR3 sequence (DNA): TGTGCCAGCAGCCAAGAACTGGGGGGGCTGGTAGAGACCCAGTACTTC.